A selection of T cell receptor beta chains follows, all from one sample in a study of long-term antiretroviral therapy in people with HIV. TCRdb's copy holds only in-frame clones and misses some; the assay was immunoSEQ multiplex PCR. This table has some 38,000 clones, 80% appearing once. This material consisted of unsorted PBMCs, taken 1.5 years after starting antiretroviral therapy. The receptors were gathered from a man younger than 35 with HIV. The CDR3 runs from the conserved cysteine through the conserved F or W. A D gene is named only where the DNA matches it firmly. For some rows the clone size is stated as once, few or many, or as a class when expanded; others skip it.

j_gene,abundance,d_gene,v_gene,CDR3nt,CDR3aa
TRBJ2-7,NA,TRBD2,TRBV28,TGTGCCAGCAGTTTCCCCCTGGCGGGGGGGCGAAGCGGGAGTCCGTACGAGCAGTACTTC,CASSFPLAGGRSGSPYEQYF
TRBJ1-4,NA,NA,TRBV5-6,TGTGCCAGCAGCTTGGTGGGGAGGGCTAATGAAAAACTGTTTTTT,CASSLVGRANEKLFF
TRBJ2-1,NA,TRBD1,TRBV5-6,TGTGCCAGCAGCGGGGGACAGGGGTACTACAATGAGCAGTTCTTC,CASSGGQGYYNEQFF
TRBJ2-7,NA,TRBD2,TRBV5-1,TGCGCCAGCAGCTTGGATGTTAGCGGGAGGGCCACAGTCTACGAGCAGTACTTC,CASSLDVSGRATVYEQYF
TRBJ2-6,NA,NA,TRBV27,TGTGCCAGCATGACAAAGACTGGGGCCAACGTCCTGACTTTC,CASMTKTGANVLTF
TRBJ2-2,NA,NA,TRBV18,TGTGCCAGCTCTCCCTTACAGGAGGGCACCGGGGAGCTGTTTTTT,CASSPLQEGTGELFF
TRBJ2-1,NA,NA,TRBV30,TGTGCCGTGGCACAGCTCGCTGAGCAGTTCTTC,CAVAQLAEQFF
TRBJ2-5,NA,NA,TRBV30,TGTGCCTGGAGAGGCCGGACTGCAGGGACCCAGTACTTC,CAWRGRTAGTQYF
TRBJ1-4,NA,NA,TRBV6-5,TGTGCCAGCAGTACTGCAGATGAAAAACTGTTTTTT,CASSTADEKLFF
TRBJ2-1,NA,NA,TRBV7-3,TGTGCCAGCAGCTTAGTCGGTAGTAGCTATGAGCAGTTCTTC,CASSLVGSSYEQFF
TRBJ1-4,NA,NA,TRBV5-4,TGTGCCAGCAGCTCCAAAGATTCAGGGAGGGCTGAAAAACTGTTTTTT,CASSSKDSGRAEKLFF
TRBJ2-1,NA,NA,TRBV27,TGTGCCAGCAGTCAAACCTACAATGAGCAGTTCTTC,CASSQTYNEQFF
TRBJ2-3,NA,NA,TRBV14,TGTGCCAGCAGCCAAGCGTTTGGTACCACGGGGGCAGATACGCAGTATTTT,CASSQAFGTTGADTQYF
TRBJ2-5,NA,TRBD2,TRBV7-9,TGTGCCAGCAGCTTTAGCGGGCAAGAGGGAGAGACCCAGTACTTC,CASSFSGQEGETQYF
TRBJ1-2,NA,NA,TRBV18,TGTGCCAGCTCCCCCGGACATCTTACCCCGGGCTACACCTTC,CASSPGHLTPGYTF
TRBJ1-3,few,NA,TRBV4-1,TGCGCCAGCAGCCAAAGGGGGGGGGATCTCTCTGGAAACACCATATATTTT,CASSQRGGDLSGNTIYF
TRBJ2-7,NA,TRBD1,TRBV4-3,TGCGCCAGCAGCGAAGTGGGGACAGGGGCCTACGAGCAGTACTTC,CASSEVGTGAYEQYF
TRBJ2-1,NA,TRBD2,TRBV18,TGTGCCAGCTCACCATACCCTAGCGGGAGCTCCTACAATGAGCAGTTCTTC,CASSPYPSGSSYNEQFF